These 27 T cell receptor beta chains came from one sample sequenced in a study of shared clonotypes between healthy human individuals. Clones were sequenced by immunoSEQ multiplex PCR, and TCRdb holds only the in-frame ones, with some missing. This sample carries about 2.3 million clones, roughly 92% of them seen once, and the ten largest clones take roughly 0.34%. Input material: naive CD4+ T cells from PBMCs. Subset in this sample: CD45RA+ positively selected. These receptors were collected from a young man in good health. Some clones in this sample may be carry-over from other donors' samples.

The gene calls are TRBV13 and TRBJ1-4; D remains unclear. CDR1 PRHDT and CDR2 FYEKMQ come from the germline V gene (reference sequence). V lost 5 bases and J 8 bases, leaving 6 bases between the germline ends. There are 11 residues in the CDR3. The CDR3 region is CASSEGEKLFF. CDR3 DNA: TGTGCCAGCAGCGAAGGGGAAAAACTGTTTTTT.

CDR3 loop: CASSELPLAGAKNIQYF. In nucleotides, the CDR3 is TGTGCCAGCAGTGAACTCCCTCTCGCTGGAGCCAAAAACATTCAGTACTTC. The chain recombines TRBV25-1 with TRBJ2-4; D ambiguous. The germline CDR1 and CDR2 sequences are MGHDK and SYGVNS. CDR3 length: 17 residues. Trimming left V 2 bases short and J 0 bases short, with 14 bases between. Variable domain in full (rest from reference TRBV25-1 and TRBJ2-4): EADIYQTPRYLVIGTGKKITLECSQTMGHDKMYWYQQDPGMELHLIHYSYGVNSTEKGDLSSESTVSRIRTEHFPLTLESARPSHTSQYLCASSELPLAGAKNIQYFGAGTRLSVL.

The J gene is TRBJ2-1, the V gene TRBV5-6; D is possibly TRBD1 (6 bases). The V gene's germline CDR1 is SGHDT and CDR2 YYEEEE. V shed 4 bases and J shed 4 bases, with 9 bases lying between them. The length of the CDR3 is 13 residues. The CDR3 DNA sequence: TGTGCCAGCAGCCGGGACATATACAATGAGCAGTTCTTC. Translated, it gives CASSRDIYNEQFF.

The chain is built from TRBV28 and TRBJ1-4, with TRBD1 identical over 7 bases. Germline-derived CDR1 and CDR2 are MDHEN and SYDVKM. This CDR3 spans 13 amino acids. V dropped 6 bases and J dropped 7; count of bases not matched to a gene: 5. The CDR3 sequence is CASSSDRSEKLFF. DNA for the CDR3: TGTGCCAGCAGCTCGGACAGGAGTGAAAAACTGTTTTTT. Variable domain in full (rest from reference TRBV28 and TRBJ1-4): DVKVTQSSRYLVKRTGEKVFLECVQDMDHENMFWYRQDPGLGLRLIYFSYDVKMKEKGDIPEGYSVSREKKERFSLILESASTNQTSMYLCASSSDRSEKLFFGSGTQLSVL.

V usage is TRBV6-6 and J usage is TRBJ2-5, with 10 nucleotides matching TRBD1. The J call may be wrong; the DNA end is better matched by TRBJ2-7. The CDR3 has 14 residues. The germline CDR1 and CDR2 sequences are MNHNY and SVGAGI (reference sequence). The CDR3 sequence is CASSTGQGVYEQYF. Here the CDR3 DNA reads TGTGCCAGCAGTACCGGACAGGGGGTCTACGAGCAGTACTTC.

The chain links TRBV14 to TRBJ1-2; D gene uncertain. In germline, CDR1 is SGHDN, CDR2 FVKESK. The germline V and J ends were trimmed by 6 bases and 6 bases, with 11 bases remaining between them. CDR3 length equals 12 residues. Here the CDR3 reads CASSLRADGYTF. Written as DNA, the CDR3 is TGTGCCAGCAGTCTGCGAGCTGATGGCTACACCTTC.

The chain carries TRBV7-9 and TRBJ2-3, with 7 positions matching TRBD2. The CDR3 spans 16 residues. Germline V gene sequence: CDR1 SEHNR, CDR2 FQNEAQ (reference sequence). The V and J ends lost 4 bases and 6 bases, in that order; junction bases with no gene match: 13. CDR3 loop: CASSSPVRRGGDTQYF. The CDR3 DNA sequence: TGTGCCAGCAGCTCTCCCGTGAGGCGGGGAGGGGATACGCAGTATTTT.

Only a few counts were recorded for this clone. The identical CDR3 is also encoded by other nucleotide sequences in the sample. The rearrangement uses TRBV9 and TRBJ2-5; the D is unclear. Germline values: CDR1 SGDLS, CDR2 YYNGEE. The CDR3 has 12 residues. The ends were cut back, 3 bases at V and 0 bases at J, with 3 bases in the middle. CDR3 in amino acids: CASSANQETQYF. The CDR3 DNA is TGTGCCAGCAGCGCCAACCAAGAGACCCAGTACTTC.

The chain carries TRBV2 and TRBJ2-1, with D perhaps matching TRBD1 or TRBD2 (6 bases each). The CDR3 is made up of 15 amino acids. Germline lookup yields CDR1 SNHLY and CDR2 FYNNEI. The V end lost 4 bases, the J end lost 2 bases, and 12 bases lay between the germline ends. The CDR3 coding sequence is TGTGCCAGCAGTGTTAACAGGGAGGCCTACAATGAGCAGTTCTTC. The encoded protein is CASSVNREAYNEQFF. Combining the CDR3 with reference TRBV2 and TRBJ2-1 gives the whole variable domain EPEVTQTPSHQVTQMGQEVILRCVPISNHLYFYWYRQILGQKVEFLVSFYNNEISEKSEIFDDQFSVERPDGSNFTLKIRSTKLEDSAMYFCASSVNREAYNEQFFGPGTRLTVL.

This clone turned up a few times. The V and J genes are TRBV5-1 and TRBJ1-1; perhaps TRBD1 as D (5 bases). Trimming shortened V by 4 bases and J by 5 bases, and 21 bases separated the two germline ends. Germline V gene data show CDR1 as SGHRS and CDR2 as YFSETQ. The CDR3 runs to 16 residues. CDR3 coding DNA: TGCGCCAGCAGCGGGCCCTCGGACACGGTAAGAACTGAAGCTTTCTTT. As protein: CASSGPSDTVRTEAFF.

J is TRBJ2-5 and V is TRBV30; no clear D gene. Germline values: CDR1 GTSNPN, CDR2 SVGIG (reference sequence). This CDR3 is built from 13 residues. Trimming shortened V by 4 bases and J by 4 bases, and 13 bases separated the two germline ends. CDR3 DNA: TGTGCCTGGAACGGGTTTGCCGGAGAGACCCAGTACTTC. This encodes CAWNGFAGETQYF.

The rearrangement uses TRBV7-2 and TRBJ1-1; a possible D gene is TRBD1 (5 bases). CDR3 size: 14 residues. The germline V gene encodes CDR1 SGHTA and CDR2 FQGNSA. V gave up 1 base and J gave up 5 bases, with 11 bases separating them. This chain's CDR3 is CASSLGRGMTEAFF. As DNA, the CDR3 is TGTGCCAGCAGCTTAGGGCGGGGGATGACTGAAGCTTTCTTT.

V gene TRBV7-9 combines with J gene TRBJ2-7; D is uncertain. The germline V gene has CDR1 SEHNR and CDR2 FQNEAQ (reference sequence). Trimming removed 3 bases at V and 6 bases at J, with 15 bases between. The CDR3 extends over 14 amino acids. The CDR3 reads CASSLGTPGFEQYF. The CDR3 DNA sequence: TGTGCCAGCAGCTTGGGCACCCCTGGATTCGAGCAGTACTTC.

V is TRBV9 and J is TRBJ2-2; 9 bases match TRBD1. The trim removed 4 bases at V and 3 bases at J, leaving 10 bases unmatched. The CDR3 sequence is 17 residues long. Germline CDR1 reads SGDLS; CDR2 reads YYNGEE. CDR3 DNA sequence: TGTGCCAGCAGCCTAAGGGGGACAGGGCGGGACACCGGGGAGCTGTTTTTT. Amino acids: CASSLRGTGRDTGELFF.

This clone showed up just once. The chain couples TRBV25-1 to TRBJ2-5; tentatively, D is TRBD1 (5 bases). The J call is in doubt because the DNA end fits TRBJ2-7 better. The CDR3 is made up of 12 amino acids. Germline V gene lookup returns CDR1 MGHDK and CDR2 SYGVNS. CDR3 bases: TGTGCCAGCACCAGGGACTCCTACGAGCAGTACTTC. Protein: CASTRDSYEQYF.

This chain's CDR3 is CAIRSSQGGTDTQYF. The CDR3 DNA reads TGTGCCATCAGATCCTCTCAGGGGGGGACAGATACGCAGTATTTT. V and J are TRBV10-3 and TRBJ2-3; D might be TRBD1 or TRBD2, each matching 7 bases. Trimming shortened V by 6 bases and J by 3 bases, and 16 bases separated the two germline ends. Germline CDR1 is ENHRY and CDR2 is SYGVKD. This CDR3 spans 15 amino acids.

This chain connects TRBV28 to TRBJ1-2; D remains unclear. This CDR3 has 13 residues. Trimming removed 6 bases at V and 8 bases at J, with 16 bases between. Germline loops: CDR1 MDHEN, CDR2 SYDVKM. In nucleotides, the CDR3 is TGTGCCAGCAGCCGCGGAAGTTGGAAGGGCTACACCTTC. Protein sequence: CASSRGSWKGYTF.

The chain combines TRBV7-9 with TRBJ1-3; D gene uncertain. The CDR3 extends over 15 amino acids. Deletions cut 0 bases from V and 1 base from J, with 7 bases between. Germline CDR1 is SEHNR and CDR2 is FQNEAQ (reference sequence). The CDR3 here is CASSLAKESGNTIYF. CDR3 bases: TGTGCCAGCAGCTTAGCTAAGGAGTCTGGAAACACCATATATTTT.

The CDR3 bases are TGTGCCAGCTCACCTTTTGTAGGCGGGACAAATTACGAGCAGTACTTC. Its protein product is CASSPFVGGTNYEQYF. This chain links TRBV18 with TRBJ2-7, with D possibly being TRBD1 or TRBD2 (6 bases each). This CDR3 contains 16 residues. The V end lost 3 bases, the J end lost 4 bases, and 19 bases lay between the germline ends. Looked up from germline, CDR1 is KGHSH and CDR2 is LQKENI.

The genes are TRBV9 and TRBJ2-2; no clear D gene. CDR3 length: 15 amino acids. Trimming removed 0 bases from V and 6 bases from J, with 12 bases in between. Germline assignment: CDR1 SGDLS and CDR2 YYNGEE. The CDR3: CASSVDFAGSGELFF. In DNA, the CDR3 is TGTGCCAGCAGCGTAGATTTCGCCGGGTCCGGGGAGCTGTTTTTT.

The gene calls are TRBV4-1 and TRBJ2-3, with TRBD1 matching 9 bases. Trimming at V came to 2 bases and at J to 2 bases, leaving 5 bases not matched to a gene. The CDR3 runs to 16 residues. Germline-derived CDR1 and CDR2 are MGHRA and YSYEKL. The CDR3 DNA is TGCGCCAGCAGCCAAAAGGGACAGGGCCACACAGATACGCAGTATTTT. This encodes CASSQKGQGHTDTQYF.

The V gene is TRBV6-6, the J gene TRBJ2-7; tentatively, D is TRBD1 or TRBD2 (5 bases each). CDR1 MNHNY and CDR2 SVGAGI come from the germline V gene (reference sequence). The CDR3 spans 15 residues. V lost 6 bases to trimming and J lost 4 bases, with 19 bases between them. CDR3 residues: CASSNHGGQGYEQYF. DNA for the CDR3: TGTGCCAGCAGCAACCACGGCGGGCAGGGATACGAGCAGTACTTC.

This clone showed up just a few times. The J gene is TRBJ1-2, the V gene TRBV28; D call uncertain. CDR1 is MDHEN and CDR2 is SYDVKM in the germline V gene. CDR3 length: 12 amino acids. Trimming stripped 8 bases from V and 2 bases from J, with 9 bases between. CDR3 protein: CASRFGNYGYTF. CDR3 coding DNA: TGTGCCAGCCGCTTTGGGAACTATGGCTACACCTTC.

This clone was observed once. V usage is TRBV11-2 and J usage is TRBJ2-7; D remains unclear. The ends were cut back, 0 bases at V and 1 base at J, with 10 bases in the middle. This CDR3 contains 15 residues. Germline values: CDR1 SGHAT, CDR2 FQNNGV. The CDR3 protein is CASSLDFGGSYEQYF. The CDR3 region has the DNA TGTGCCAGCAGCTTAGATTTCGGTGGGTCCTACGAGCAGTACTTC.

This chain connects TRBV2 to TRBJ2-3, with TRBD1 identical over 7 bases. Germline V CDR1 and CDR2: SNHLY, FYNNEI. The CDR3 has 13 residues. V gave up 8 bases and J gave up 10 bases; unmatched junction bases: 12. The CDR3 loop is CASVGDSGFAQYF. The CDR3 region has the DNA TGTGCCAGCGTAGGGGACAGTGGGTTCGCGCAGTATTTT.

V and J are TRBV19 and TRBJ2-7; no reliable D call. Trimming left V 7 bases short and J 7 bases short, with 11 bases between. This CDR3 region has 11 residues. CDR1 LNHDA and CDR2 SQIVND come from the germline V gene (reference sequence). The chain's CDR3 is CASTAAREQYF. The CDR3 nucleotides are TGTGCCAGTACGGCGGCGAGGGAGCAGTACTTC.

The rearrangement links TRBV28 to TRBJ1-2; TRBD1 matches 12 bases. The ends lost 4 bases at V and 8 bases at J; junction bases unmatched: 5. CDR3 size: 14 residues. Per germline, CDR1 MDHEN and CDR2 SYDVKM. The CDR3 bases are TGTGCCAGCAGTTGGGGACAGGGGGCCAAGGGCTACACCTTC. It encodes CASSWGQGAKGYTF.